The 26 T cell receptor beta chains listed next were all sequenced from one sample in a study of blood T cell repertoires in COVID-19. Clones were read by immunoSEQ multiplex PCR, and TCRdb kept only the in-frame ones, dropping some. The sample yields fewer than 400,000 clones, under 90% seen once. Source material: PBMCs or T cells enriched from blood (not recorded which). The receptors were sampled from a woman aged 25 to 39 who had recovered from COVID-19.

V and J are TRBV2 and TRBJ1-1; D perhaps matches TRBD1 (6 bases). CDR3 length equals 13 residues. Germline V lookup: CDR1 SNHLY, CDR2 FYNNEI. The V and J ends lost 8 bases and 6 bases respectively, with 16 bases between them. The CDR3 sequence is CASEKQGNSEAFF. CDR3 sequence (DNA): TGTGCCAGCGAGAAACAGGGCAATTCTGAAGCTTTCTTT.

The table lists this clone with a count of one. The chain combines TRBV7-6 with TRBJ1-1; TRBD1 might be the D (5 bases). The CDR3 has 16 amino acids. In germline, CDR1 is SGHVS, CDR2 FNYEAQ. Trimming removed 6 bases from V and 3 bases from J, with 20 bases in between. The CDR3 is CASSSAYVGGDTEAFF. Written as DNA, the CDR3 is TGTGCCAGCAGTTCAGCTTACGTCGGGGGGGACACTGAAGCTTTCTTT.

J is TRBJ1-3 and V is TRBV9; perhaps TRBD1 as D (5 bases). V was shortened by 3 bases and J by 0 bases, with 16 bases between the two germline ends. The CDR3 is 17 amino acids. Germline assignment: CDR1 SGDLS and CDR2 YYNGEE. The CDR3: CASSGGFPAYSGNTIYF. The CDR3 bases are TGTGCCAGCAGCGGGGGCTTCCCGGCGTACTCTGGAAACACCATATATTTT. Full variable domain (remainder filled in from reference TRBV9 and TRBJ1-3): DSGVTQTPKHLITATGQRVTLRCSPRSGDLSVYWYQQSLDQGLQFLIQYYNGEERAKGNILERFSAQQFPDLHSELNLSSLELGDSALYFCASSGGFPAYSGNTIYFGEGSWLTVV.

CDR3 protein: CASSLERTGVTYEQYF. In nucleotides, the CDR3 is TGTGCCAGCAGCTTAGAAAGGACAGGGGTGACCTACGAGCAGTACTTC. V and J are TRBV11-2 and TRBJ2-7; 9 nucleotides match TRBD1. V lost 0 bases and J lost 2; bases outside the gene matches: 5. CDR1 is SGHAT, CDR2 FQNNGV, per germline. CDR3 size: 16 residues.

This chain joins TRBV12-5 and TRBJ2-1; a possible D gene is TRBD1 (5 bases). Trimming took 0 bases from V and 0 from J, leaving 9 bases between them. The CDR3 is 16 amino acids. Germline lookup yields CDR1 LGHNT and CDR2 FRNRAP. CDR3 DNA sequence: TGTGCTAGTGGTTTGGTTCTGCAGGGCTCCTACAATGAGCAGTTCTTC. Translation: CASGLVLQGSYNEQFF.

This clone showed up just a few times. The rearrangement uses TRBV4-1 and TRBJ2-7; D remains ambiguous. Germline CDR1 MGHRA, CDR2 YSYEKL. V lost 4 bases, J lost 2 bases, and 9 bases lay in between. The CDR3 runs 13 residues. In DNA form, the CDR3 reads TGCGCCAGCAGCCCTAATTCCCCCTACGAGCAGTACTTC. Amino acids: CASSPNSPYEQYF.

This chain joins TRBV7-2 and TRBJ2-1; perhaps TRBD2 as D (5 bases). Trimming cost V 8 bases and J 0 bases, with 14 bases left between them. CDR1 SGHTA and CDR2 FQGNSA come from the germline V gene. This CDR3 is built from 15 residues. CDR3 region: CASRGQLFSYNEQFF. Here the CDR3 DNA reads TGTGCCAGCCGAGGGCAGTTGTTCTCCTACAATGAGCAGTTCTTC.

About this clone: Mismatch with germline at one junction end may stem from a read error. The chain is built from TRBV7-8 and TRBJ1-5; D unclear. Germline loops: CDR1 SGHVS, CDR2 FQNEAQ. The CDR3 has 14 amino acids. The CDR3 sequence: CASSFWRFNRPQHF. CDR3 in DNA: TGTGCCAGCAGCTTCTGGCGGTTCAATCGGCCCCAGCATTTT.

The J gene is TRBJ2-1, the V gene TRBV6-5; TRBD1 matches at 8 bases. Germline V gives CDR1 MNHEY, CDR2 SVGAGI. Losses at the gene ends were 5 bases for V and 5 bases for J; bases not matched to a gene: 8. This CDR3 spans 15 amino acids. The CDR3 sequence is CASSHGQGTDNEQFF. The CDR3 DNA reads TGTGCCAGCAGTCACGGACAGGGCACCGACAATGAGCAGTTCTTC.

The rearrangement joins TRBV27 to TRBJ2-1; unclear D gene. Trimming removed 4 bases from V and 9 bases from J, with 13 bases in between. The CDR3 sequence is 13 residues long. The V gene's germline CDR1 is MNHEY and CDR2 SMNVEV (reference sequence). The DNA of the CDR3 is TGTGCCAGCAGTTCTCCCTCTAGACTTGAGCAGTTCTTC. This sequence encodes CASSSPSRLEQFF.

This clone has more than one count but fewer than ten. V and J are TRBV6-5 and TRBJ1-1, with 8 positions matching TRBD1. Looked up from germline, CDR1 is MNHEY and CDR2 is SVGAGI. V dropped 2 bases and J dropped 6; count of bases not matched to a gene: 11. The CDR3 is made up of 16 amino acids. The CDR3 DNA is TGTGCCAGCAGTTACCAGAAGACAGGGGTTGTCGCTGAAGCTTTCTTT. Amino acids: CASSYQKTGVVAEAFF.

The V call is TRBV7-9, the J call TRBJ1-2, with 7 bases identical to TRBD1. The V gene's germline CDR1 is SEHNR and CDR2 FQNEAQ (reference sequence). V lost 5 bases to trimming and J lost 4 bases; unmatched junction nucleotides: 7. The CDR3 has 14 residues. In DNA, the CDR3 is TGTGCCAGCAGCGCGACAGGGATGGCCTATGGCTACACCTTC. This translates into CASSATGMAYGYTF.

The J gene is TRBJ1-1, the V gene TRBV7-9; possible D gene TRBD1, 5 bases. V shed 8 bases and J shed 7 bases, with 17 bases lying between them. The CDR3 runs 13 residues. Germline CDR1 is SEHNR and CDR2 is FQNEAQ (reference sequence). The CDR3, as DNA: TGTGCCAGCGGGCAAGTGCAGGGAGGTGAAGCTTTCTTT. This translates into CASGQVQGGEAFF.

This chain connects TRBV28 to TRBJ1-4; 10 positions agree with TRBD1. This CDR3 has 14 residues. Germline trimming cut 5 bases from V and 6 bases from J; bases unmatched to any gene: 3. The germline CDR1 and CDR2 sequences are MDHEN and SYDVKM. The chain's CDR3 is CASSQTGGDEKLFF. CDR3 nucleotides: TGTGCCAGCAGTCAGACAGGGGGCGATGAAAAACTGTTTTTT.

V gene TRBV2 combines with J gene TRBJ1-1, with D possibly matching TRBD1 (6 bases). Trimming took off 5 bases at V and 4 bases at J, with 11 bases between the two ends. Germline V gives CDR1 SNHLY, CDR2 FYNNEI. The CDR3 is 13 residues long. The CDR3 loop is CASSQQGSTEAFF. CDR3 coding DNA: TGTGCCAGCAGTCAACAGGGTTCCACTGAAGCTTTCTTT. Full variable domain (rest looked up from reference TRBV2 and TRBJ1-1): EPEVTQTPSHQVTQMGQEVILRCVPISNHLYFYWYRQILGQKVEFLVSFYNNEISEKSEIFDDQFSVERPDGSNFTLKIRSTKLEDSAMYFCASSQQGSTEAFFGQGTRLTVV.

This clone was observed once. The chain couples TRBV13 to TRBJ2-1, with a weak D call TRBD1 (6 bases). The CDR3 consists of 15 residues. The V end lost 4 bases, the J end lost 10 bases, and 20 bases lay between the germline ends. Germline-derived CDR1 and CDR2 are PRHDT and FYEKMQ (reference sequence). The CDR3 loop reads CASSSKAGRGNEQFF. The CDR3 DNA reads TGTGCCAGCAGCTCAAAGGCCGGCAGGGGTAACGAGCAGTTCTTC. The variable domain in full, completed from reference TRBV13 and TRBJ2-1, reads AAGVIQSPRHLIKEKRETATLKCYPIPRHDTVYWYQQGPGQDPQFLISFYEKMQSDKGSIPDRFSAQQFSDYHSELNMSSLELGDSALYFCASSSKAGRGNEQFFGPGTRLTVL.

The CDR3: CASSNELNYHEQYF. Written as DNA, the CDR3 is TGTGCCAGCAGTAATGAGCTGAACTACCACGAGCAGTACTTC. The chain has TRBV6-2 or TRBV6-3 and TRBJ2-7, with D unresolved. From germline, CDR1 is MNHEY and CDR2 SVGEGT. V was trimmed by 5 bases and J by 5 bases, leaving 16 bases between them. The CDR3 spans 14 residues.

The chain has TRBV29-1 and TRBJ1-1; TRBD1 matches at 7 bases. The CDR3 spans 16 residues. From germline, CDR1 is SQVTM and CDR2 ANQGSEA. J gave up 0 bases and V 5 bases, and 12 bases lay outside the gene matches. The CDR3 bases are TGCAGCGTTCATAGGGGACAGCAGGGAATGAACACTGAAGCTTTCTTT. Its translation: CSVHRGQQGMNTEAFF.

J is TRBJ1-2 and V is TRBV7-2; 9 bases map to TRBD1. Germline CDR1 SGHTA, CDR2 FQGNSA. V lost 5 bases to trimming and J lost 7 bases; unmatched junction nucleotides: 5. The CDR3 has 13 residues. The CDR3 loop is CASSGQGRRGYTF. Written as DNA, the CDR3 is TGTGCCAGCAGCGGACAGGGGAGGCGTGGCTACACCTTC. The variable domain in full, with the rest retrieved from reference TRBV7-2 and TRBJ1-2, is GAGVSQSPSNKVTEKGKDVELRCDPISGHTALYWYRQSLGQGLEFLIYFQGNSAPDKSGLPSDRFSAERTGGSVSTLTIQRTQQEDSAVYLCASSGQGRRGYTFGSGTRLTVV.

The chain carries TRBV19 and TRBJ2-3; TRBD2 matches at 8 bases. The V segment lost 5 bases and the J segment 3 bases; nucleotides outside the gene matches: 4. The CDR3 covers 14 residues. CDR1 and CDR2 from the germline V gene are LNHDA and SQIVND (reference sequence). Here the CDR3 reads CASSLGLGTDTQYF. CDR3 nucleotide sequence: TGTGCCAGTAGTCTGGGACTAGGAACAGATACGCAGTATTTT.

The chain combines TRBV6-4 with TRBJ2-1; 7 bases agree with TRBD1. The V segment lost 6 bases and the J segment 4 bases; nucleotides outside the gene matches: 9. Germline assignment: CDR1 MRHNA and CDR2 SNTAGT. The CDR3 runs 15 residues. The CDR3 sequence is CASSPLGQEYNEQFF. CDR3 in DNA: TGTGCCAGCAGCCCCCTAGGACAGGAGTACAATGAGCAGTTCTTC.

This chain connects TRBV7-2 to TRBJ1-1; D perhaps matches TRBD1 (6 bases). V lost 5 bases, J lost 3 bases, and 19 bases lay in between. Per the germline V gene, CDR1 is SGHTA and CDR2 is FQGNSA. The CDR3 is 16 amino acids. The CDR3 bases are TGTGCCAGCAGCCCCTGGACAGTTCCCCGGGACACTGAAGCTTTCTTT. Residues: CASSPWTVPRDTEAFF.

CDR3 coding DNA: TGTGCCAGCAGTGTACAGGGTGCCACCGGAAAGACCCAGTACTTC. Translated, it gives CASSVQGATGKTQYF. The chain carries TRBV2 and TRBJ2-5, with D perhaps TRBD1 (6 bases). Trimming left V 4 bases short and J 6 bases short, with 18 bases between. This CDR3 spans 15 amino acids. CDR1 and CDR2 from the germline V gene are SNHLY and FYNNEI.

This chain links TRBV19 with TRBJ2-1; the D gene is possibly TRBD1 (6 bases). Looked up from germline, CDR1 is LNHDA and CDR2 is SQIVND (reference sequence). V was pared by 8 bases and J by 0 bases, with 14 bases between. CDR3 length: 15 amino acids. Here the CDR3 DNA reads TGTGCCAGTGGTAGGGGACAAAACTCCTACAATGAGCAGTTCTTC. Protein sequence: CASGRGQNSYNEQFF.

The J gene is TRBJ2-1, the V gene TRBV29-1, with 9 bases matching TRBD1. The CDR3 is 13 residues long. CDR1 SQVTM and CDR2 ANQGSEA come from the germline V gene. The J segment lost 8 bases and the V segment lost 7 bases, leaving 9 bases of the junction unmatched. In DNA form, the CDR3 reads TGCAGCGGCGCCGGGACAGGGTTCGATGAGCAGTTCTTC. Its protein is CSGAGTGFDEQFF.

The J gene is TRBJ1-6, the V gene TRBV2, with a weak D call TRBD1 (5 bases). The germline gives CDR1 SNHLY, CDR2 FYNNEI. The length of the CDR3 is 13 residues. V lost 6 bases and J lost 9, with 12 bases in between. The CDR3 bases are TGTGCCAGCAGCCCGACAGTAACTTCACCCCTCCACTTT. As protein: CASSPTVTSPLHF.